The rows below give T cell receptor beta chains drawn from one sample of a study of follicular helper T cells after annual influenza vaccination. Repertoires were generated with immunoSEQ multiplex PCR, while TCRdb's copy carries only in-frame clones and drops some. Among some 7,300 clones listed, approximately 80% were seen once. Sequences were derived from CXCR5+ CD38- circulating T follicular helper cells from blood, sampled 7 days after influenza vaccination. Every receptor here comes from an adult who received the influenza vaccine. The CDR3 runs from the conserved cysteine through the conserved F or W. Each record gives: D gene, V gene, clone size, J gene, CDR3 protein, CDR3 DNA. A D gene is named only where the DNA matches it firmly. Clone size is given for some rows only: seen once, a few or many times, or a class if the clone is expanded.

-	TRBV18	-	TRBJ1-3	CASSLTDFHSGNTIYF	TGTGCCAGCTCACTCACGGACTTTCACTCTGGAAACACCATATATTTT
TRBD2	TRBV28	-	TRBJ2-1	CASSSGLAGVGNEQFF	TGTGCCAGCAGCTCGGGACTAGCGGGAGTGGGGAATGAGCAGTTCTTC
TRBD1	TRBV2	-	TRBJ1-1	CASSYKGAETEAFF	TGTGCCAGCAGTTATAAGGGGGCTGAGACTGAAGCTTTCTTT
-	TRBV6-1	-	TRBJ1-5	CASSGGVGRGGQPQHF	TGTGCCAGCAGTGGGGGAGTGGGCAGGGGAGGTCAGCCCCAGCATTTT
TRBD2	TRBV2	-	TRBJ2-1	CASMWREGNNEQFF	TGTGCCAGCATGTGGCGGGAGGGTAACAATGAGCAGTTCTTC
-	TRBV5-4	few	TRBJ2-7	CASSFDGGGREQYF	TGTGCCAGCAGCTTCGATGGAGGGGGCCGTGAGCAGTACTTC
-	TRBV5-1	-	TRBJ2-6	CASSTGGTARANVLTF	TGCGCCAGCAGCACTGGGGGGACGGCTAGGGCCAACGTCCTGACTTTC
TRBD1	TRBV6-1	-	TRBJ1-6	CASSERTGENSPLHF	TGTGCCAGCAGTGAAAGGACAGGGGAGAATTCACCCCTCCACTTT
-	TRBV10-2	-	TRBJ1-5	CASSESTESQPQHF	TGCGCCAGCAGTGAGTCCACAGAAAGTCAGCCCCAGCATTTT
-	TRBV19	-	TRBJ2-4	CASSIEAGATMKNIQYF	TGTGCCAGTAGTATAGAGGCAGGGGCAACGATGAAAAACATTCAGTACTTC
TRBD1	TRBV5-1	-	TRBJ1-3	CASSSGQGVGGNTIYF	TGCGCCAGCAGCTCGGGACAGGGGGTCGGTGGAAACACCATATATTTT
-	TRBV5-1	-	TRBJ2-1	CASSLGASSYNEQFF	TGCGCCAGCAGCTTGGGGGCGAGCTCCTACAATGAGCAGTTCTTC
-	TRBV21-1	-	TRBJ1-2	CASSYPPTGPNYGYTF	TGTGCCAGCAGCTATCCCCCGACAGGCCCTAACTATGGCTACACCTTC
-	TRBV7-3	-	TRBJ2-2	CASSSEAAAGELFF	TGTGCCAGCAGCTCTGAGGCCGCTGCGGGGGAGCTGTTTTTT
-	TRBV13	-	TRBJ2-7	CASSLEPGLSYEQYF	TGTGCCAGCAGCTTGGAACCGGGACTCTCCTACGAGCAGTACTTC
-	TRBV7-9	-	TRBJ2-3	CASSRQGGLDTQYF	TGTGCCAGCAGTCGACAGGGAGGGTTGGATACGCAGTATTTT
TRBD1	TRBV29-1	-	TRBJ1-2	CSVAGTGAEGDYGYTF	TGCAGCGTGGCCGGGACAGGGGCCGAAGGGGACTATGGCTACACCTTC
-	TRBV5-4	-	TRBJ2-7	CASSLASHDEQYF	TGTGCCAGCAGCTTGGCCAGTCACGACGAGCAGTACTTC